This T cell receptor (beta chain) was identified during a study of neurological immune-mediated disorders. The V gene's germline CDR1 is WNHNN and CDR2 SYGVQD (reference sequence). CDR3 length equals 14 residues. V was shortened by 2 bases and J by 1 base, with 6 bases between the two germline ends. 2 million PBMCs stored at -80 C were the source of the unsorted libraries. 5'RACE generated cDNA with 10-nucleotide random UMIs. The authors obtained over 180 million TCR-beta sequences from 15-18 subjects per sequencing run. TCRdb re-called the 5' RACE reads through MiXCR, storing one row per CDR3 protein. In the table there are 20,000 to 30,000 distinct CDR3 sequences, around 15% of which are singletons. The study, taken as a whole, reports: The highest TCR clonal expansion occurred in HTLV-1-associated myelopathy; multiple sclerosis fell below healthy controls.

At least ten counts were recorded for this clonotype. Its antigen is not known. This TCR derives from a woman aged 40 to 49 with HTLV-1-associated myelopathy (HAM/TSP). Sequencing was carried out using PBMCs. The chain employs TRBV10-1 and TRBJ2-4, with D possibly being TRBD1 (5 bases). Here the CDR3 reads CASSEAGAKNIQYF. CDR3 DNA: TGCGCCAGCAGTGAGGCAGGGGCCAAAAACATTCAGTACTTC.